These 23 T cell receptor beta chains came from one sample sequenced in a study of T cell responses to AZD1222 COVID-19 vaccine. Data came from immunoSEQ multiplex PCR; TCRdb stores just in-frame clones and leaves some out. The sample includes tens of thousands of clones, about 80% of them seen just once. The source material was peripheral blood, sampled on day 0 of AZD1222 vaccination. Every receptor here comes from an adult in good health.

The chain has TRBV9 and TRBJ2-3; tentatively, D is TRBD1 (6 bases). This CDR3 is built from 14 residues. Germline V gene data show CDR1 as SGDLS and CDR2 as YYNGEE. Between the trimmed V and J ends, which lost 3 bases and 6 bases, there was a span of 14 bases. The CDR3 DNA reads TGTGCCAGCAGCGCTCCGGACAGTTCCGATACGCAGTATTTT. Translated: CASSAPDSSDTQYF.

This chain links TRBV27 with TRBJ2-5; possible D gene TRBD2, 6 bases. The V gene's germline CDR1 is MNHEY and CDR2 SMNVEV (reference sequence). V lost 3 bases to trimming and J lost 5 bases, with 10 bases between them. The length of the CDR3 is 13 residues. The CDR3 nucleotides read TGTGCCAGCAGTTTGCAAGGGAGGGAGACCCAGTACTTC. Translated, it gives CASSLQGRETQYF.

The rearrangement uses TRBV7-2 and TRBJ1-2, with unresolved D. V lost 0 bases, J lost 0 bases, and 11 bases lay in between. Germline V gives CDR1 SGHTA, CDR2 FQGNSA. The CDR3 spans 16 residues. CDR3 loop: CASSLASGVTNYGYTF. The CDR3 DNA follows: TGTGCCAGCAGCTTAGCTTCTGGGGTTACTAACTATGGCTACACCTTC.

The chain employs TRBV7-8 and TRBJ1-2; no firm D call. The CDR3 loop spans 13 amino acids. Germline-derived CDR1 and CDR2 are SGHVS and FQNEAQ. The V gene lost 5 bases and the J gene lost 7 bases, with 14 bases spanning the gap. The CDR3 sequence: CASSKEEFGGYTF. The CDR3 DNA reads TGTGCCAGCAGCAAAGAGGAGTTCGGTGGCTACACCTTC.

There are a few counts of this clone. This chain uses TRBV6-1 with TRBJ1-2, with a tentative D call TRBD1 (6 bases). CDR3 length: 14 residues. Trimming pared 3 bases from V and 8 bases from J, leaving 16 bases between. Germline loops: CDR1 MNHNS, CDR2 SASEGT. CDR3 sequence (DNA): TGTGCCAGCAGTGAGACAGGTCAGGTTGGCGGCTACACCTTC. Protein sequence: CASSETGQVGGYTF.

The rearrangement uses TRBV30 and TRBJ1-5; a weak D match, TRBD1 (6 bases). The CDR3 is 18 residues long. The V gene's germline CDR1 is GTSNPN and CDR2 SVGIG (reference sequence). The V and J ends lost 2 bases and 2 bases respectively, with 22 bases between them. This CDR3 reads CAWSYREGPGGRNQPQHF. DNA of the CDR3: TGTGCCTGGAGTTACAGGGAAGGCCCTGGCGGACGCAATCAGCCCCAGCATTTT.

V and J are TRBV24-1 and TRBJ2-3; D is perhaps TRBD1 (5 bases). The germline V and J ends were trimmed by 3 bases and 1 base, with 7 bases remaining between them. Germline V gives CDR1 KGHDR, CDR2 SFDVKD. The CDR3 is 14 residues long. This CDR3 is CATSDARGTDTQYF. Written as DNA, the CDR3 is TGTGCCACCAGTGATGCCAGGGGCACAGATACGCAGTATTTT.

V and J are TRBV2 and TRBJ2-5, with a tentative D call TRBD2 (5 bases). CDR3 length: 15 residues. With 3 bases removed from V and 4 bases from J, the gap between germline ends came to 15 bases. Germline CDR1 reads SNHLY; CDR2 reads FYNNEI. The CDR3 region is CASSDLRGKGETQYF. CDR3 DNA: TGTGCCAGCAGTGATTTACGGGGAAAAGGAGAGACCCAGTACTTC.

The V gene is TRBV6-2 or TRBV6-3, the J gene TRBJ2-7; D gene uncertain. This CDR3 region has 13 residues. Germline CDR1 and CDR2: MNHEY and SVGEGT. Trimming left V 4 bases short and J 1 base short, with 8 bases between. CDR3 in amino acids: CASSLASSYEQYF. In DNA form, the CDR3 reads TGTGCCAGCAGTTTAGCTAGTTCCTACGAGCAGTACTTC.

The rearrangement links TRBV4-3 to TRBJ2-2; TRBD2 is a possible D gene (5 bases). The CDR3 extends over 21 amino acids. Trimming left V 0 bases short and J 1 base short, with 24 bases between. Germline V CDR1 and CDR2: LGHNA, YSLEER. CDR3 amino acids: CASSQEDEDFNEKGNTGELFF. As DNA, the CDR3 is TGCGCCAGCAGCCAAGAAGATGAGGACTTTAATGAGAAAGGGAACACCGGGGAGCTGTTTTTT.

The rearrangement uses TRBV12-5 and TRBJ1-1; 7 bases fit TRBD1. This CDR3 is built from 18 residues. With V trimmed by 2 bases and J by 0 bases, 12 bases remained unmatched. Germline V CDR1 and CDR2: LGHNT, FRNRAP. The CDR3 reads CASGLWTGPILMNTEAFF. Written as DNA, the CDR3 is TGTGCTAGTGGTTTGTGGACAGGACCGATACTAATGAACACTGAAGCTTTCTTT.

This sequence joins TRBV11-2 and TRBJ2-6, with D unclear. Germline CDR1 reads SGHAT; CDR2 reads FQNNGV. The CDR3 loop spans 16 amino acids. The V gene lost 1 base and the J gene lost 0 bases, with 7 bases spanning the gap. CDR3 bases: TGTGCCAGCAGCTTAGTGGGTAACTCTGGGGCCAACGTCCTGACTTTC. Translated: CASSLVGNSGANVLTF.

J is TRBJ1-2 and V is TRBV9; the D is unclear. Germline values: CDR1 SGDLS, CDR2 YYNGEE. The CDR3 has 13 residues. The V and J ends lost 0 bases and 4 bases respectively, with 7 bases between them. CDR3 sequence: CASSVVSAYGYTF. The CDR3 nucleotides are TGTGCCAGCAGCGTAGTTTCGGCCTATGGCTACACCTTC.

The J gene is TRBJ1-1, the V gene TRBV6-5; D remains ambiguous. Germline V gives CDR1 MNHEY, CDR2 SVGAGI. V gave up 7 bases and J gave up 1 base, with 13 bases separating them. The CDR3 sequence is 14 residues long. The CDR3 spells CASTNGVKNTEAFF. The CDR3 DNA reads as TGTGCCAGCACTAACGGGGTGAAGAACACTGAAGCTTTCTTT.

This chain uses TRBV3-1 (or the pseudogene TRBV3-2) with TRBJ1-5; tentative D call: TRBD1 (5 bases). CDR1 is LGHDT and CDR2 is YNNKEL in the germline V gene (reference sequence). The ends were cut back, 1 base at V and 4 bases at J, with 11 bases in the middle. The CDR3 has 15 residues. The CDR3 DNA reads TGTGCCAGCAGCCAAGGGTTTGGGGGGAATCAGCCCCAGCATTTT. It codes for CASSQGFGGNQPQHF.

This clone has only a few counts. This chain uses TRBV6-2 or TRBV6-3 with TRBJ2-7, with D tentatively TRBD1 (5 bases). The CDR3 sequence is 14 residues long. Trimming cost V 2 bases and J 4 bases, with 12 bases left between them. CDR1 and CDR2 from the germline V gene are MNHEY and SVGEGT. The CDR3: CASSYDRRIYEQYF. The CDR3 DNA sequence: TGTGCCAGCAGTTACGACAGACGGATATACGAGCAGTACTTC.

V usage is TRBV21-1 and J usage is TRBJ2-5. TRBV21-1 is a pseudogene. This CDR3 is built from 14 residues. This chain's CDR3 is CASSPGGGRETQYF. For the CDR3, the DNA is TGTGCCAGCAGCCCAGGGGGGGGCAGAGAGACCCAGTACTTC.

V is TRBV5-6 and J is TRBJ2-2; maybe TRBD2 (5 bases). The CDR3 is 16 amino acids. Germline CDR1 reads SGHDT; CDR2 reads YYEEEE. Trimming left V 4 bases short and J 0 bases short, with 13 bases between. CDR3 region: CASSVGSLTNTGELFF. As DNA, the CDR3 is TGTGCCAGCAGCGTAGGGAGTTTAACGAACACCGGGGAGCTGTTTTTT.

The chain joins TRBV5-1 to TRBJ2-7; the match to TRBD1 covers 7 bases. The CDR3 spans 15 residues. The V gene's germline CDR1 is SGHRS and CDR2 YFSETQ. V gave up 0 bases and J gave up 2 bases; unmatched junction bases: 5. The CDR3 here is CASSLGTGQPYEQYF. The CDR3 DNA reads as TGCGCCAGCAGCTTGGGGACGGGACAGCCCTACGAGCAGTACTTC.

J is TRBJ2-7 and V is TRBV4-2; possible D gene TRBD1, 5 bases. The germline V gene has CDR1 LGHNA and CDR2 YNFKEQ. The V end was cut by 4 bases, the J end by 3 bases, with 16 bases between. The CDR3 contains 15 residues. CDR3 region: CASSPDFDSYYEQYF. CDR3 DNA: TGTGCCAGCAGCCCAGACTTTGACAGCTACTACGAGCAGTACTTC.

The CDR3 bases are TGCGCCAGCAGCAATGGACCCTCTTCGGATGAAGCTTTCTTT. Its protein is CASSNGPSSDEAFF. The gene calls are TRBV5-1 and TRBJ1-1; D unresolved. Trimming shortened V by 4 bases and J by 7 bases, and 17 bases separated the two germline ends. CDR3 length: 14 amino acids. Looked up from germline, CDR1 is SGHRS and CDR2 is YFSETQ.

The chain has TRBV30 and TRBJ2-1; 7 positions agree with TRBD1. This CDR3 spans 14 amino acids. V shed 6 bases, J shed 1 base, and the junction held 6 bases outside the gene matches. Germline CDR1 reads GTSNPN; CDR2 reads SVGIG (reference sequence). Here the CDR3 reads CACMTGKSYNEQFF. The CDR3 DNA sequence: TGTGCCTGTATGACAGGGAAATCCTACAATGAGCAGTTCTTC.

The rearrangement links TRBV13 to TRBJ1-1; D is undetermined. V was clipped by 4 bases and J by 4 bases, with 19 bases between them. Germline V gene data show CDR1 as PRHDT and CDR2 as FYEKMQ (reference sequence). The CDR3 is 16 residues long. As DNA, the CDR3 is TGTGCCAGCAGCTCCGGACCTGAGGACGGTAGCACTGAAGCTTTCTTT. Translation gives CASSSGPEDGSTEAFF.